Below are 5 T cell receptor beta chains sequenced from a single sample in a study of CD8 T cells in Susac syndrome. A quantity of roughly 0.5 to 1 ug RNA underwent reverse transcription using random hexamers. TCRdb fed the immunoSEQ multiplex PCR reads into MiXCR, producing one record per CDR3 protein. The table records about 140,000 distinct CDR3 sequences, less than 95% of them present only once. Sequencing was performed on CD4+ T cells from PBMCs. All receptors come from a human donor in good health.

The chain has TRBV20-1 and TRBJ2-3; possible D gene TRBD1, 6 bases. This CDR3 has 19 amino acids. The V and J ends lost 3 bases and 0 bases respectively, with 25 bases between them. CDR1 is DFQATT, CDR2 SNEGSKA, per germline (reference sequence). The CDR3 region has the DNA TGCAGTGCTAGCGAAGTCCCGATAACAGGGCCGCCTAGCACAGATACGCAGTATTTT. Translation gives CSASEVPITGPPSTDTQYF.

The chain recombines TRBV5-6 with TRBJ2-7; TRBD1 agrees at 10 bases. The V segment lost 0 bases and the J segment 3 bases; nucleotides outside the gene matches: 6. The CDR3 contains 16 residues. The germline V gene has CDR1 SGHDT and CDR2 YYEEEE. CDR3 residues: CASSLGWDRGDYEQYF. The CDR3 bases are TGTGCCAGCAGCTTGGGTTGGGACAGGGGAGACTACGAGCAGTACTTC.

The chain has TRBV5-1 and TRBJ2-5, with D unclear. Trimming cost V 0 bases and J 1 base, with 7 bases left between them. Germline loops: CDR1 SGHRS, CDR2 YFSETQ. CDR3 length equals 14 residues. The CDR3 region has the DNA TGCGCCAGCAGCTTGGTGGTGGGCCAAGAGACCCAGTACTTC. It is translated as CASSLVVGQETQYF.

J is TRBJ2-3 and V is TRBV19; D may be TRBD1 (6 bases). CDR1 is LNHDA, CDR2 SQIVND, per germline (reference sequence). Trimming shortened V by 8 bases and J by 1 base, and 7 bases separated the two germline ends. The CDR3 is 12 residues long. CDR3 bases: TGTGCCAGTGGGGGCGGCACAGATACGCAGTATTTT. It is translated as CASGGGTDTQYF.

The sample holds one count of this clonotype. The gene calls are TRBV3-1 and TRBJ2-3; unclear D gene. The CDR3 runs to 11 residues. From germline, CDR1 is LGHDT and CDR2 YNNKEL (reference sequence). The ends were cut back, 1 base at V and 7 bases at J, with 3 bases in the middle. CDR3 nucleotide sequence: TGTGCCAGCAGCCAAGTATATACGCAGTATTTT. Residues: CASSQVYTQYF.